This T cell receptor beta chain stems from a study of T cell changes during pregnancy in multiple sclerosis (dated by TCRdb to about 2019). For context, the study as a whole: Changes in the T cell repertoire over the course of pregnancy were examined in this study in women with multiple sclerosis.

The sample holds one count of this clone. The antigen this receptor binds is unknown. No base-level quality is on record; no much larger clone is a single base apart. The method was the immunoSEQ multiplex PCR assay. The table was pulled from immuneACCESS by TCRdb, which kept in-frame rearrangements only. Such tables lose some clones; where checked, under half of the loss comes from unresolved V genes, and the rest has no known cause. This sample has tens of thousands of clones in its table, and roughly 91% of those were observed once. The ten largest clones represent less than 2% of the sample. The CDR3 goes from the cysteine to the phenylalanine over 16 residues. Just the 48-base CDR3 DNA is kept, in frame starting at base 1. V trim: 3 bases; J trim: 10 bases; unmatched bases: 16. CDR1 and CDR2 are drawn from the germline V gene (reference sequence): SEHNR, FQNEAQ.

This specimen consisted of peripheral blood, obtained after pregnancy. This receptor chain uses TRBV7-9 and TRBJ2-5, with TRBD2 identical over 8 junction bases. The receptor was derived from a female donor in good health, enrolled as a control in a pregnancy study. At the DNA level, the sequence is TGTGCCAGCAGCTTCGGGAGGGACACAGACCGGGGTGACCAGTACTTC. The resulting protein is CASSFGRDTDRGDQYF.